The 10 T cell receptor beta chains presented below share a single source sample, sequenced in a study of tumor-infiltrating lymphocytes in primary liver carcinoma. Alongside blood RNA obtained from unsorted whole blood, germline DNA was also extracted. Making TCR beta cDNA involved roughly 500 ng total RNA and a constant-region primer. Three nested multiplex PCR rounds, a slightly modified ARM-PCR, produced the libraries for TCR beta. Researchers ran the first two PCR rounds for roughly 11 cycles each with TRBV1-TRBV30 forward primers and a C-beta reverse primer. MiXCR, applied by TCRdb to the multiplex PCR reads, yields one record per CDR3 protein. This table has 330,000 or so distinct CDR3 sequences, less than 65% appearing once. Sequenced sample: peripheral blood. These receptors were collected from a man in his forties or fifties with primary liver carcinoma and hepatitis B virus infection.

This clonotype has only a few counts. This rearrangement joins TRBV30 to TRBJ2-5; no clear D gene. V was trimmed by 3 bases and J by 1 base, leaving 9 bases between them. The V gene's germline CDR1 is GTSNPN and CDR2 SVGIG (reference sequence). The CDR3 runs to 13 residues. CDR3 bases: TGTGCCTGGAGCCGAAACCTCCAAGAGACCCAGTACTTC. Protein product: CAWSRNLQETQYF.

This clonotype was recorded a few times. This rearrangement joins TRBV10-3 to TRBJ1-2, with D possibly being TRBD1 (6 bases). Per germline, CDR1 ENHRY and CDR2 SYGVKD. The CDR3 consists of 14 residues. With 3 bases removed from V and 8 bases from J, the gap between germline ends came to 16 bases. The CDR3 loop is CAISDYREGEGYTF. The DNA of the CDR3 is TGTGCCATCAGTGACTACAGGGAAGGGGAAGGCTACACCTTC.

This clonotype has only one observation. Sequence at one end of the junction differs from germline and may be a read error. The rearrangement uses TRBV11-2 and TRBJ1-6, with a tentative D call TRBD1 (6 bases). In germline, CDR1 is SGHAT, CDR2 FQNNGV. The CDR3 is made up of 16 amino acids. The CDR3 coding sequence is TGTGCCAGCAGCTTATCCCCTGGGGGCCATAATTCACCCCTACGCTTT. This codes for CASSLSPGGHNSPLRF.

This clonotype was observed once. One end of the junction is discordant with germline, which a read error may explain. V gene TRBV11-3 combines with J gene TRBJ2-7; 11 bases line up with TRBD1. The CDR3 totals 16 residues. CDR1 and CDR2 (germline): SGHNT, YENEEA. CDR3 sequence: CASSLERTGGAYEQCF. Written as DNA, the CDR3 is TGTGCGAGCAGCTTAGAACGGACAGGGGGCGCGTACGAGCAGTGCTTC.

CDR3 nucleotide sequence: TGTGCCAGCACAGGGCCCGGAGAGACCCAGTACTTC. It encodes CASTGPGETQYF. The chain has TRBV6-1 and TRBJ2-5, with D maybe TRBD1 (5 bases). Germline assignment: CDR1 MNHNS and CDR2 SASEGT. The CDR3 contains 12 residues. Deletions cut 7 bases from V and 4 bases from J, with 10 bases between.

The CDR3 DNA reads as TGTGCCTGGGCCCGGGGCGGCAATCAGCCCCAGTATTTT. As protein: CAWARGGNQPQYF. The chain links TRBV30 to TRBJ1-5; D tentatively reads TRBD1 or TRBD2 (5 bases each). The DNA end is more similar to TRBJ2-3, so the J call may be wrong. The CDR3 has 13 amino acids. Germline values: CDR1 GTSNPN, CDR2 SVGIG (reference sequence).

In the case of this clonotype: Germline and junction disagree at one end, which may indicate a read error. This chain links TRBV6-5 with TRBJ2-7, with a possible D match to TRBD2 (6 bases). The CDR3 has 13 residues. The germline gives CDR1 MNHEY, CDR2 SVGAGI. The DNA of the CDR3 is TGTGCCAGCCGCCAATCGGGGGAGAACGAGCGGTACTTC. Translated, it gives CASRQSGENERYF.

The chain uses TRBV20-1 and TRBJ2-7, with a tentative D call TRBD2 (6 bases). This CDR3 spans 13 amino acids. CDR1 is DFQATT, CDR2 SNEGSKA, per germline (reference sequence). Trimming took off 3 bases at V and 3 bases at J, with 12 bases between the two ends. The CDR3 bases are TGCAGTGCTAGGGAGTCTAGCGACTACGAGCAGTACTTC. This gives the protein CSARESSDYEQYF.

In regard to this clonotype: Being one base from a much bigger clone, this may be a read error. This rearrangement joins TRBV6-1 to TRBJ1-3; unclear D gene. CDR3 length: 11 amino acids. Germline loops: CDR1 MNHNS, CDR2 SASEGT. V lost 8 bases to trimming and J lost 4 bases, with 6 bases between them. The CDR3 nucleotides are TGTGCCAGCCGTACCGGAAACACCATATATTTT. It encodes CASRTGNTIYF.

The rearrangement uses TRBV4-2 and TRBJ2-7, with D possibly being TRBD2 (6 bases). This CDR3 has 15 amino acids. Deletions cut 0 bases from V and 6 bases from J, with 15 bases between. The germline V gene has CDR1 LGHNA and CDR2 YNFKEQ. In nucleotides, the CDR3 is TGTGCCAGCAGCCAAGACCGCCCTCGGACTACCGAGCAGTACTTC. Translated: CASSQDRPRTTEQYF.